One and the same sample provided the 12 T cell receptor beta chains below, sequenced in a study of T cell changes during pregnancy in multiple sclerosis. The table came from immunoSEQ multiplex PCR; TCRdb's copy has only in-frame clones and leaves some out. The sample holds about 75,000 clones; over 80% are singletons and the top ten take 0.43%. The source material was CD4+ T cells from peripheral blood mononuclear cells, sampled before pregnancy. The receptor source for this set is a female donor with multiple sclerosis, enrolled in a pregnancy study.

This chain links TRBV15 with TRBJ1-2; the D gene is possibly TRBD1 (6 bases). CDR1 LNHNV and CDR2 YYDKDF come from the germline V gene (reference sequence). The CDR3 runs to 14 residues. Trimming shortened V by 6 bases and J by 7 bases, and 18 bases separated the two germline ends. CDR3 residues: CATSKDRSGPGYTF. The CDR3 region has the DNA TGTGCCACCAGTAAGGACAGATCGGGTCCTGGCTACACCTTC.

In its sample, this clone was seen once. This chain joins TRBV5-1 and TRBJ2-2; 11 positions match TRBD1. With 4 bases clipped from V and 3 bases from J, the junction kept 11 bases outside the gene matches. Germline V lookup: CDR1 SGHRS, CDR2 YFSETQ. The CDR3 has 18 residues. The CDR3 spells CASSPLDRGPGYTGELFF. The CDR3 DNA follows: TGCGCCAGCAGCCCCCTGGACAGGGGGCCCGGTTACACCGGGGAGCTGTTTTTT.

The chain employs TRBV4-2 and TRBJ1-3; tentatively, D is TRBD1 (6 bases). Trimming pared 4 bases from V and 3 bases from J, leaving 16 bases between. CDR3 size: 16 residues. The germline CDR1 and CDR2 sequences are LGHNA and YNFKEQ. The CDR3 is CASSPRDTRRGNTIYF. The DNA for the CDR3 is TGTGCCAGCAGCCCCCGGGACACTCGCCGTGGAAACACCATATATTTT.

This clone was counted once. The V call is TRBV11-2, the J call TRBJ2-5; 7 positions match TRBD2. CDR1 is SGHAT and CDR2 is FQNNGV in the germline V gene. After removal of 1 base from V and 6 bases from J, the junction contained 8 bases not matched to a gene. This CDR3 has 15 residues. The CDR3 nucleotides are TGTGCCAGCAGCTTAGCGGGAGGAGGGAGAAAGACCCAGTACTTC. Residues: CASSLAGGGRKTQYF.

The rearrangement links TRBV19 to TRBJ1-2; possibly TRBD1 for D (6 bases). The CDR3 runs 14 residues. The germline CDR1 and CDR2 sequences are LNHDA and SQIVND (reference sequence). The ends were cut back, 9 bases at V and 1 base at J, with 15 bases in the middle. CDR3 protein: CASGDRRINYGYTF. In DNA form, the CDR3 reads TGTGCCAGCGGAGACAGGAGAATTAACTATGGCTACACCTTC.

This clone appeared a single time. The rearrangement joins TRBV5-6 to TRBJ1-1; TRBD1 matches at 8 bases. Trimming removed 4 bases from V and 5 bases from J; junction bases left unmatched: 10. CDR1 and CDR2 (germline): SGHDT, YYEEEE. The length of the CDR3 is 15 residues. CDR3 sequence reads: CASSPGQGRGTEAFF. The CDR3 DNA follows: TGTGCCAGCAGCCCTGGACAGGGAAGGGGAACTGAAGCTTTCTTT.

This chain links TRBV7-9 with TRBJ1-1; tentative D call: TRBD1 (6 bases). Germline CDR1 is SEHNR and CDR2 is FQNEAQ (reference sequence). Trimming removed 5 bases at V and 3 bases at J, with 16 bases between. This CDR3 has 15 amino acids. CDR3 in amino acids: CASSHNRVADTEAFF. CDR3 bases: TGTGCCAGCAGCCATAACAGGGTCGCGGACACTGAAGCTTTCTTT.

This chain connects TRBV5-1 to TRBJ2-1, with D possibly matching TRBD2 (6 bases). Per the germline V gene, CDR1 is SGHRS and CDR2 is YFSETQ. The CDR3 is 16 amino acids. V lost 0 bases to trimming and J lost 0 bases, with 10 bases between them. This CDR3 reads CASSLAGGNSYNEQFF. The CDR3 DNA follows: TGCGCCAGCAGCTTGGCCGGCGGGAACTCCTACAATGAGCAGTTCTTC.

The chain carries TRBV2 and TRBJ1-1; 8 nucleotides line up with TRBD1. The CDR3 extends over 13 amino acids. Germline V lookup: CDR1 SNHLY, CDR2 FYNNEI. After removal of 7 bases from V and 7 bases from J, the junction contained 8 bases not matched to a gene. CDR3 DNA: TGTGCCAGCAAGGCGACAGGGGTGGGTGAAGCTTTCTTT. Its translation is CASKATGVGEAFF.

This clone was counted once. This chain joins TRBV6-5 and TRBJ1-4; the D is unclear. This CDR3 contains 12 residues. Germline V lookup: CDR1 MNHEY, CDR2 SVGAGI. Trimming took 7 bases from V and 3 from J, leaving 6 bases between them. CDR3 nucleotides: TGTGCCAGCAAGCGCCCTAATGAAAAACTGTTTTTT. Protein: CASKRPNEKLFF.

The V call is TRBV18, the J call TRBJ2-5; possibly TRBD2 for D (6 bases). The CDR3 sequence is 15 residues long. Trimming took 6 bases from V and 1 from J, leaving 15 bases between them. Germline lookup yields CDR1 KGHSH and CDR2 LQKENI. This CDR3 reads CASSPKISGQETQYF. CDR3 nucleotide sequence: TGTGCCAGCTCTCCGAAGATTAGCGGCCAAGAGACCCAGTACTTC.

The rearrangement joins TRBV19 to TRBJ2-2; 8 bases line up with TRBD2. The CDR3 is 18 amino acids. Looked up from germline, CDR1 is LNHDA and CDR2 is SQIVND (reference sequence). The V gene end was trimmed by 3 bases and the J gene end by 5 bases; junction bases not matched to a gene: 14. The CDR3 DNA reads as TGTGCCAGTAGTATGTGGGTTGCCAGCGGGAGAAGGACCGGGGAGCTGTTTTTT. It translates to CASSMWVASGRRTGELFF.